This T cell receptor (beta chain) appears in the sequencing data of a study of glioma-infiltrating T cells. The CDR3 has 15 residues. Germline V lookup: CDR1 SNHLY, CDR2 FYNNEI. Note on this clonotype: This sequence may be a read error, since a much larger clone differs from it by one base.

Amplification of TCR alpha and beta CDR3 regions from RNA used iRepertoire nested multiplex PCR. TCRdb re-analysed the multiplex PCR reads in MiXCR, keeping a single row per CDR3 protein. The sample holds more than 20,000 distinct CDR3 sequences; 20% to 25% are singletons and the top ten take around 13%. The sequence was collected from a human donor with low-grade glioma or glioblastoma, undergoing nonglioma brain surgery, or in good health (not recorded which). Sequencing used glioma tissue, nonneoplastic brain tissue, or PBMCs (not recorded which). This chain links TRBV2 with TRBJ1-5; TRBD1 aligns across 7 bases. The CDR3 bases are TGTGCCAGCAGTCCACCAGGGGGTAGCAATCAGCCCAAGCATTTT. Translating it yields CASSPPGGSNQPKHF.